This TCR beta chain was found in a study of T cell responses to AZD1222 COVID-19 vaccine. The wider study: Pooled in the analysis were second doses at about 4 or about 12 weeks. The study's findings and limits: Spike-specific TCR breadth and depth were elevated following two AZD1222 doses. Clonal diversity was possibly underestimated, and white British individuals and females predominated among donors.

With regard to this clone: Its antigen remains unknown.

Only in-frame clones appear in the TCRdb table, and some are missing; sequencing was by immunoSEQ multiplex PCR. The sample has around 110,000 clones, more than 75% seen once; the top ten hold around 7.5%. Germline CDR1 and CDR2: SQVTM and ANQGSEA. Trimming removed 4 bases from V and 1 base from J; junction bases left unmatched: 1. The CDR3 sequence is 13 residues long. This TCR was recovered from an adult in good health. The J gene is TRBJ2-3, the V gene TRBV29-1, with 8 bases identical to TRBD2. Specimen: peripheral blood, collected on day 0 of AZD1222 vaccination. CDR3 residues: CSVVSGGTDTQYF. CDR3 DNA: TGCAGCGTTGTTAGCGGGGGCACAGATACGCAGTATTTT.